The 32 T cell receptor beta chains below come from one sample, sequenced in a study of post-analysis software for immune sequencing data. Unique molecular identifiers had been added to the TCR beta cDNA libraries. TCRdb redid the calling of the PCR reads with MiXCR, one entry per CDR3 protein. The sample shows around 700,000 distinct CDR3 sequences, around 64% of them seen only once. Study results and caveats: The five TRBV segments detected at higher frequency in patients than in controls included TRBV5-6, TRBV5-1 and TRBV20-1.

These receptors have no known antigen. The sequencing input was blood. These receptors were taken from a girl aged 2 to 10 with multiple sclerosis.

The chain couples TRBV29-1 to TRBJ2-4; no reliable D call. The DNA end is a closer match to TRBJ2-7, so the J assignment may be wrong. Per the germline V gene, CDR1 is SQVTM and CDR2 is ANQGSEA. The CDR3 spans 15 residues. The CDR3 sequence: CSVEEWGEVSYEQYF. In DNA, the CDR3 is TGCAGCGTTGAAGAATGGGGTGAGGTCTCCTACGAGCAGTACTTC.

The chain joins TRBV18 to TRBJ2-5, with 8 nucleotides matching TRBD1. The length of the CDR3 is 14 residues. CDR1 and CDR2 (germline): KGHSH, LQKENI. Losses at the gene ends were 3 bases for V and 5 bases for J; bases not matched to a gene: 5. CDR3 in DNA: TGTGCCAGCTCACCGCCGACAGGGGAGGAGACCCAGTACTTC. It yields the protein CASSPPTGEETQYF.

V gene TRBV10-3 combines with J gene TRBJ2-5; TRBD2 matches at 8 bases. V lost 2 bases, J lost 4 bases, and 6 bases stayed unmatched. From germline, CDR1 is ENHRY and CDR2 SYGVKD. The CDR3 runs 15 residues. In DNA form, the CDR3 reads TGTGCCATCAGTGAGACCGCGGGAGGAAGAGAGACCCAGTACTTC. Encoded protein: CAISETAGGRETQYF.

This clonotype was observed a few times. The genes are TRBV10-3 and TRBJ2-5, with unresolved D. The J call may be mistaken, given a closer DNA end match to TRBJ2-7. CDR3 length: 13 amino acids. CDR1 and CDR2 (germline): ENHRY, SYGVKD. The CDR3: CAISESLTYEQYF. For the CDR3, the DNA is TGTGCCATCAGTGAGTCTTTGACCTACGAGCAGTACTTC.

The CDR3 bases are TGCAGTGCTAGCGTTTCGGGGGGCGGAACCGGGGAGCTGTTTTTT. Encoded protein: CSASVSGGGTGELFF. The genes are TRBV20-1 and TRBJ2-2; a weak D match, TRBD2 (7 bases). Germline V lookup: CDR1 DFQATT, CDR2 SNEGSKA (reference sequence). V gave up 3 bases and J gave up 5 bases, with 16 bases separating them. The CDR3 extends over 15 amino acids.

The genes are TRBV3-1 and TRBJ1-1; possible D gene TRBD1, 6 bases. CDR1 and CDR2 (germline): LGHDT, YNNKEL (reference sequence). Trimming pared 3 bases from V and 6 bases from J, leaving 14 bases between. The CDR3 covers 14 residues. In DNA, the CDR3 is TGTGCCAGCAGCCACACAACAGGGAGGCCTGAAGCTTTCTTT. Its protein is CASSHTTGRPEAFF.

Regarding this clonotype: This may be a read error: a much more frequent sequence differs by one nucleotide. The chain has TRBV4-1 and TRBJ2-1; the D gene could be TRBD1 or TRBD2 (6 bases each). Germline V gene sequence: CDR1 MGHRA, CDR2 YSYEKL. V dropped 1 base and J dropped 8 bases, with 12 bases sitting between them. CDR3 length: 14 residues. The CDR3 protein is CASSQGLRGDEQFF. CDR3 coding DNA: TGCGCCAGCAGCCAAGGTTTGAGGGGGGATGAGCAGTTCTTC.

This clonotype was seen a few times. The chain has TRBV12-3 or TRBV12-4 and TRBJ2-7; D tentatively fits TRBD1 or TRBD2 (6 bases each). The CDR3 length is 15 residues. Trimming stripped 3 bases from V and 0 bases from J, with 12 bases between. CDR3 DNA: TGTGCCAGCAGTTTGAGGGGGGTGAGCTCCTACGAGCAGTACTTC. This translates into CASSLRGVSSYEQYF.

The CDR3 loop is CSVSGPEETQYF. The CDR3 region has the DNA TGCAGCGTATCGGGCCCAGAAGAGACCCAGTACTTC. The rearrangement joins TRBV29-1 to TRBJ2-5, with no clear D. Trimming cost V 6 bases and J 3 bases, with 11 bases left between them. Germline CDR1 and CDR2: SQVTM and ANQGSEA. This CDR3 is 12 amino acids long.

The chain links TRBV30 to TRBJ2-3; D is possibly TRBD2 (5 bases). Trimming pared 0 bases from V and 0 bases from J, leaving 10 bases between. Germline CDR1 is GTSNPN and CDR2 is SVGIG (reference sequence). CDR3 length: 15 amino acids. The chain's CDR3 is CAWSVRDPSTDTQYF. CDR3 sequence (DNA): TGTGCCTGGAGTGTGAGGGATCCTAGCACAGATACGCAGTATTTT.

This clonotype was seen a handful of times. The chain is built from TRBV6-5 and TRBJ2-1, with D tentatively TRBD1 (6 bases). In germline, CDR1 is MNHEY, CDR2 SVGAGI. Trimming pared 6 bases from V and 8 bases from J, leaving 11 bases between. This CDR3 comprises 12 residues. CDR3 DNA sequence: TGTGCCAGCAGAAACAGGGTCCATGAGCAGTTCTTC. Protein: CASRNRVHEQFF.

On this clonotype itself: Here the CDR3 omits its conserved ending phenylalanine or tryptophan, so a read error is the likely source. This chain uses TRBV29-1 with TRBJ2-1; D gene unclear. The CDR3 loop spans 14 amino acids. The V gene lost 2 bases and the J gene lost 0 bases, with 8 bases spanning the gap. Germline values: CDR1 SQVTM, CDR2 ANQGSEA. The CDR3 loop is CSVESSSSYNEQFV. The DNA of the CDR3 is TGCAGCGTTGAATCGTCGAGCTCCTACAATGAGCAGTTCGTC.

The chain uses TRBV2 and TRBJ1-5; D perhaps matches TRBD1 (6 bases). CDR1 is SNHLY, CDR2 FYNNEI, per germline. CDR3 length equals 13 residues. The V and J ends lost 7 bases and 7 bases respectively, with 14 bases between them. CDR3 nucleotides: TGTGCCAGCAAAACAGGGATCAGGCAGCCCCAGCATTTT. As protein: CASKTGIRQPQHF.

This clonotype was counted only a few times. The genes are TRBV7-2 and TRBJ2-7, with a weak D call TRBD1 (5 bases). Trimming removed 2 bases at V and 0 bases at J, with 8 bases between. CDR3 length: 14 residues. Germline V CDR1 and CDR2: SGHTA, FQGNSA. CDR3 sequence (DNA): TGTGCCAGCAGCTTAATGACAGCCTCCTACGAGCAGTACTTC. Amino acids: CASSLMTASYEQYF.

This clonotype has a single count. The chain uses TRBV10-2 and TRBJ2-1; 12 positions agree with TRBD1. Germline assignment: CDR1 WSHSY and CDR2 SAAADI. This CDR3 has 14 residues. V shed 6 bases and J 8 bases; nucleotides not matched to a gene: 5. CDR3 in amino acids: CASRRGQGAHEQFF. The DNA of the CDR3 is TGCGCCAGCAGGAGGGGACAGGGGGCTCATGAGCAGTTCTTC.

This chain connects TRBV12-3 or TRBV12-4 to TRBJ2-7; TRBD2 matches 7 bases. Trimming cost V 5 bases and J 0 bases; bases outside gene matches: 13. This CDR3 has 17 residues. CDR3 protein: CASSPYSREGSSYEQYF. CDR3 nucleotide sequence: TGTGCCAGCAGTCCATATAGCAGGGAGGGCAGCTCCTACGAGCAGTACTTC.

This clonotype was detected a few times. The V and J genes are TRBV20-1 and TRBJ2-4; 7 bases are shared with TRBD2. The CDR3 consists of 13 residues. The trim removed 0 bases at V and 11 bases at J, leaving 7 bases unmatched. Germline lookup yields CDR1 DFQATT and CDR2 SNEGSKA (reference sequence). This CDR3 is CSAREQAGQFQYF. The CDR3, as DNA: TGCAGTGCTAGAGAACAAGCGGGGCAATTTCAGTACTTC.

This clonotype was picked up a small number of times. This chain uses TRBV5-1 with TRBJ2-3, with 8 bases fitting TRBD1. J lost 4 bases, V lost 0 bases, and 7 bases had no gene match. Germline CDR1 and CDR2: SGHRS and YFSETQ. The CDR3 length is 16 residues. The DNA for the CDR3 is TGCGCCAGCAGCTTGGCCTTACAGGGGGAGTCAGATACGCAGTATTTT. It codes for CASSLALQGESDTQYF.

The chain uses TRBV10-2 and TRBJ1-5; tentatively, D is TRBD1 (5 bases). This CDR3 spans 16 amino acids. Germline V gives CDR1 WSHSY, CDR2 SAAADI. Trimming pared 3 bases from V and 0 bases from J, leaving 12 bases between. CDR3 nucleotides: TGCGCCAGCAGTGAAGGGGACTCGTATAGCAATCAGCCCCAGCATTTT. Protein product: CASSEGDSYSNQPQHF.

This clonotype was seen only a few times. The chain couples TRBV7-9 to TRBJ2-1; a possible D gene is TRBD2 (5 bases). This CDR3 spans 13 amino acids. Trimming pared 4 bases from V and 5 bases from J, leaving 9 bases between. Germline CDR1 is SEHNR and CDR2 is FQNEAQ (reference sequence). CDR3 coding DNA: TGTGCCAGCAGCTCGGACTTAAACAATGAGCAGTTCTTC. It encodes CASSSDLNNEQFF.

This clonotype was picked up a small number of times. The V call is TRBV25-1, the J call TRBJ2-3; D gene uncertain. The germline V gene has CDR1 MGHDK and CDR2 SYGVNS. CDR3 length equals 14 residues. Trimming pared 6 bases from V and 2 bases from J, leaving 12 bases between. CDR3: CASRGFPHTDTQYF. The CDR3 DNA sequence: TGTGCCAGCAGGGGATTCCCGCACACAGATACGCAGTATTTT.

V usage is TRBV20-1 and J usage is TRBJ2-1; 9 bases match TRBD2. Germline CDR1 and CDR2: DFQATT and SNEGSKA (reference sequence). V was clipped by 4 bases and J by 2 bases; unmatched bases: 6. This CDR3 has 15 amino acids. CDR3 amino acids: CSAKALAGTYNEQFF. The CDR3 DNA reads TGCAGTGCTAAAGCCCTAGCGGGGACCTACAATGAGCAGTTCTTC.

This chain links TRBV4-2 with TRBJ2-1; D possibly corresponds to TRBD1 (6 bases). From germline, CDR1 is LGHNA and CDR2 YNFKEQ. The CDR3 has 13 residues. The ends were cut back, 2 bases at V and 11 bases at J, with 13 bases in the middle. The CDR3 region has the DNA TGTGCCAGCAGCCAACTAAAGACAGGCCAGCAGTTCTTC. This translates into CASSQLKTGQQFF.

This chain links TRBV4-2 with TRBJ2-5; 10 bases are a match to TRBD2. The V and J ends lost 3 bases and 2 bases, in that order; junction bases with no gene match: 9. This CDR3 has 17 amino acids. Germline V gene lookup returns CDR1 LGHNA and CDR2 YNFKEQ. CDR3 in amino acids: CASSQDAAGGRQETQYF. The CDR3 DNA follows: TGTGCCAGCAGCCAGGATGCAGCGGGGGGGAGGCAAGAGACCCAGTACTTC.

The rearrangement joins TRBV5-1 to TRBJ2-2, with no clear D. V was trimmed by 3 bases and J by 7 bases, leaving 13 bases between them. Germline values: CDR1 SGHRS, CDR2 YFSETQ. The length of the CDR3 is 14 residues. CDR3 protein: CASSSSTQNGELFF. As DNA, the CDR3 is TGCGCCAGCAGCTCTTCGACGCAAAACGGGGAGCTGTTTTTT.

CDR3 protein: CASSLRDRGNEQFF. In nucleotides, the CDR3 is TGTGCCAGCAGCTTACGGGACAGGGGGAATGAGCAGTTCTTC. This rearrangement joins TRBV7-2 to TRBJ2-1, with 11 bases fitting TRBD1. Germline V gives CDR1 SGHTA, CDR2 FQGNSA. There are 14 residues in the CDR3. With V trimmed by 2 bases and J by 7 bases, 1 base remained unmatched.

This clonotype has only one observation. The CDR3 DNA reads as TGCGCCAGCAGCTTGTCTGGTAACAGTTTCGAGGAGACCCAGTACTTC. This translates into CASSLSGNSFEETQYF. The chain employs TRBV5-1 and TRBJ2-7, with D unresolved. TRBJ2-5 matches the DNA end more closely, so the J call is doubtful. The CDR3 spans 16 residues. Germline V lookup: CDR1 SGHRS, CDR2 YFSETQ.

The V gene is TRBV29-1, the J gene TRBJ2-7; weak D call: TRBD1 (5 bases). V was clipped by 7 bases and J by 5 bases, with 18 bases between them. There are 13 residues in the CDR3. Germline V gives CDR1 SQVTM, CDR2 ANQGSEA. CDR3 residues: CSASGPGHNEQYF. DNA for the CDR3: TGCAGCGCTTCCGGGCCAGGACACAACGAGCAGTACTTC.

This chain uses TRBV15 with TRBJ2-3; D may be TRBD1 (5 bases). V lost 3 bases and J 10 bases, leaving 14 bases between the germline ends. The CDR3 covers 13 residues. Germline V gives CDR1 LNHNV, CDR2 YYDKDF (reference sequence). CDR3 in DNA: TGTGCCACCAGCAGGGCCCTAGGGGCAGCGCAGTATTTT. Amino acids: CATSRALGAAQYF.

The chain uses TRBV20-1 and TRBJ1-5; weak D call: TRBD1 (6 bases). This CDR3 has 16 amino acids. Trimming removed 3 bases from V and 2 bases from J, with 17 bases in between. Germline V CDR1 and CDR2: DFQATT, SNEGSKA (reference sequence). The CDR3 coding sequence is TGCAGTGCTAGGCCTCACGGGGGGCAGGGCAATCAGCCCCAGCATTTT. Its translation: CSARPHGGQGNQPQHF.

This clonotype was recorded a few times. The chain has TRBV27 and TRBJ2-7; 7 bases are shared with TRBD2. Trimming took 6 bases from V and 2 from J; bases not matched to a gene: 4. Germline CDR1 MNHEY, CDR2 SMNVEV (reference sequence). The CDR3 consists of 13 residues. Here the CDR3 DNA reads TGTGCCAGCAGCACCGGGACTACCTACGAGCAGTACTTC. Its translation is CASSTGTTYEQYF.

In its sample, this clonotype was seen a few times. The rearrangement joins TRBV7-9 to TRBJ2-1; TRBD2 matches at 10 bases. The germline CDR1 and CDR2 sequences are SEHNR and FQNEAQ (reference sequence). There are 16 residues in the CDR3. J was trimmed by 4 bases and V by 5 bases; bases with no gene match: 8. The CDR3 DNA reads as TGTGCCAGCAGCGCGTCTTTAGCGGGAGGTTACAATGAGCAGTTCTTC. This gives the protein CASSASLAGGYNEQFF. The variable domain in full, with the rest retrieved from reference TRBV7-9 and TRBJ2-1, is DTGVSQNPRHKITKRGQNVTFRCDPISEHNRLYWYRQTLGQGPEFLTYFQNEAQLEKSRLLSDRFSAERPKGSFSTLEIQRTEQGDSAMYLCASSASLAGGYNEQFFGPGTRLTVL.